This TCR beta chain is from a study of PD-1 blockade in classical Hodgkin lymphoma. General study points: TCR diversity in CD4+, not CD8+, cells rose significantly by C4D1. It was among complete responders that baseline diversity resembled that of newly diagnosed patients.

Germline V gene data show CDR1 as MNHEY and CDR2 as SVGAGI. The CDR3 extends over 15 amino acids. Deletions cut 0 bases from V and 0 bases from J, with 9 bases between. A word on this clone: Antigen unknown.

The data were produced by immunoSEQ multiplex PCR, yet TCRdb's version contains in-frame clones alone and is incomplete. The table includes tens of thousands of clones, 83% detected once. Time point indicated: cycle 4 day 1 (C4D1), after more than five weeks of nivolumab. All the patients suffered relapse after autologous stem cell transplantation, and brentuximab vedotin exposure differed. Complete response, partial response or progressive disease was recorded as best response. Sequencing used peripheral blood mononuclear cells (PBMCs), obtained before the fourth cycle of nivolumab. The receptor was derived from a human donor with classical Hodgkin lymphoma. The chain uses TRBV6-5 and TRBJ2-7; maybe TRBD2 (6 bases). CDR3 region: CASSYSTGDSYEQYF. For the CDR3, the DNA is TGTGCCAGCAGTTACTCGACGGGGGACTCCTACGAGCAGTACTTC.